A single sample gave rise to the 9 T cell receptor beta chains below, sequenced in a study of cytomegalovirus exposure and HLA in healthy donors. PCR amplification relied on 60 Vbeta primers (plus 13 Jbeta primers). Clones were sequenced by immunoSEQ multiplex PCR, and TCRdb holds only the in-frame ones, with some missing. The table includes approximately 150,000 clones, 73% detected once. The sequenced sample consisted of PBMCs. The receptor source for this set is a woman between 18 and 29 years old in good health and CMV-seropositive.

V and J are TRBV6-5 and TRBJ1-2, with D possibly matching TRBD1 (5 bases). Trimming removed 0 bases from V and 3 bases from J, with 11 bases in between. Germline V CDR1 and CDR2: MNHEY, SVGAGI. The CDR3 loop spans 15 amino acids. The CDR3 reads CASSYSGRGYYGYTF. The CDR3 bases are TGTGCCAGCAGTTACTCTGGGCGGGGGTACTATGGCTACACCTTC.

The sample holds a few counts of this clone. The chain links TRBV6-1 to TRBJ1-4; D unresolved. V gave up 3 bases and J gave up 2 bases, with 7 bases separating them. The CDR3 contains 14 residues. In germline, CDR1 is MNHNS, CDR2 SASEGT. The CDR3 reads CASSDEGTNEKLFF. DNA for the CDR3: TGTGCCAGCAGTGATGAGGGTACTAATGAAAAACTGTTTTTT.

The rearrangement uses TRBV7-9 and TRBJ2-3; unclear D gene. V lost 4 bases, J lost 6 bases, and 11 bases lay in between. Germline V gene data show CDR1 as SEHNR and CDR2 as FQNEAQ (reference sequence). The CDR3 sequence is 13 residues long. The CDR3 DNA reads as TGTGCCAGCAGCTCCCCATTGGAGGATACGCAGTATTTT. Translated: CASSSPLEDTQYF.

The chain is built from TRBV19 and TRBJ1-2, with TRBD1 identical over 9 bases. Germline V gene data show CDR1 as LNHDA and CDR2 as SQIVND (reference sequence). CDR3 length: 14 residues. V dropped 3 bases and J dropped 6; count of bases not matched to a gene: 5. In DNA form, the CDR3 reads TGTGCCAGTAGTATCACAGGGGGCGCGAATGGCTACACCTTC. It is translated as CASSITGGANGYTF.

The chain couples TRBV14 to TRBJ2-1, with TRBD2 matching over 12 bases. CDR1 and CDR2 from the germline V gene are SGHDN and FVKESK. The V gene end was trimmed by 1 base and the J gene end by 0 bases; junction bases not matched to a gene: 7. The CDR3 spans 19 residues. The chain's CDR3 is CASSQGPSGGDSSYNEQFF. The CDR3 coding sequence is TGTGCCAGCAGCCAAGGACCTAGCGGGGGGGACAGCTCCTACAATGAGCAGTTCTTC.

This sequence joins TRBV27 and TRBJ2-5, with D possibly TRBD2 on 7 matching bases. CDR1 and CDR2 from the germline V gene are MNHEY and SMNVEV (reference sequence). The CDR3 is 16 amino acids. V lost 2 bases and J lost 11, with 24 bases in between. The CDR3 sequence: CASSLVPRWQGREQYF. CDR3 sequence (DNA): TGTGCCAGCAGTTTAGTACCCCGGTGGCAGGGGAGGGAGCAGTACTTC.

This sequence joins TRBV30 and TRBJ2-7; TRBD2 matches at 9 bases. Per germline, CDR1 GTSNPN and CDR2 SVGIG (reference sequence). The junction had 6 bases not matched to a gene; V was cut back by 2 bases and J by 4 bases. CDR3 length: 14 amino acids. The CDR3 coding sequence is TGTGCCTGGAGTACGGAGCGGGGGGATTACGAGCAGTACTTC. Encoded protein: CAWSTERGDYEQYF.

The CDR3 DNA is TGCGCCAGCAGCTTGACAGGGGTCTTCGATTCACCCCTCCACTTT. Translated: CASSLTGVFDSPLHF. This sequence joins TRBV5-1 and TRBJ1-6; TRBD1 agrees at 7 bases. The CDR3 is 15 amino acids. Trimming cost V 1 base and J 8 bases; bases outside gene matches: 6. Germline CDR1 and CDR2: SGHRS and YFSETQ.

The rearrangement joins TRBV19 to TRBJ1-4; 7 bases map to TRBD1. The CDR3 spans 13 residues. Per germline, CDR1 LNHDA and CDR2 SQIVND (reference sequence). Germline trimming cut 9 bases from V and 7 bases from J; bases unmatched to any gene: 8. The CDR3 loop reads CASTKGASEKLFF. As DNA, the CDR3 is TGTGCCAGCACGAAGGGGGCGAGTGAAAAACTGTTTTTT.